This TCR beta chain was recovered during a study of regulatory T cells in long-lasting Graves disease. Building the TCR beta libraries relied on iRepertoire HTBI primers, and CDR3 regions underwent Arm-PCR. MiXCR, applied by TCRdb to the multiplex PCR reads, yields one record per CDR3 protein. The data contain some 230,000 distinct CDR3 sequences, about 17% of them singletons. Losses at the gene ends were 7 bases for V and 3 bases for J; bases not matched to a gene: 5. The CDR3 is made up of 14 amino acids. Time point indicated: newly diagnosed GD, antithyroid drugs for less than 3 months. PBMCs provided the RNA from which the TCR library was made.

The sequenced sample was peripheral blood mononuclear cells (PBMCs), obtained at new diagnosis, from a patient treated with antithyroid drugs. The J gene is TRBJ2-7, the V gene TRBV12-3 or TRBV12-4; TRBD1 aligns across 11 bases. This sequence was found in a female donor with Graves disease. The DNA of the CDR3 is TGTGCCAGCATTTATGGGACAGGGGGCTACGAGCAGTACTTC. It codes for CASIYGTGGYEQYF.